There are a few counts of the clone carrying this TCR beta chain. The target antigen is unknown. Germline V gene data show CDR1 as SGHKS and CDR2 as YYEKEE (reference sequence). The CDR3 totals 15 residues. The junction had 6 bases not matched to a gene; V was cut back by 4 bases and J by 5 bases. The data are from a study of response to subunit inactivated influenza vaccine. General study findings and limits: Authors suggested that a seasonal influenza vaccination recruits few new T cells each time.

TCRdb re-analysed the RT-PCR reads in MiXCR, keeping a single row per CDR3 protein. The profile shows 500,000 to 650,000 distinct CDR3 sequences, approximately 7.1% of them singletons. V usage is TRBV5-5 and J usage is TRBJ2-1; 10 nucleotides agree with TRBD2. Sequences were derived from PBMCs from blood, sampled about 24 months after vaccination. This TCR derives from a man aged 50-75 years who received an inactivated influenza vaccine. CDR3 amino acids: CASSPGLAGDNEQFF. CDR3 DNA sequence: TGTGCCAGCAGCCCTGGGCTAGCGGGAGACAATGAGCAGTTCTTC.